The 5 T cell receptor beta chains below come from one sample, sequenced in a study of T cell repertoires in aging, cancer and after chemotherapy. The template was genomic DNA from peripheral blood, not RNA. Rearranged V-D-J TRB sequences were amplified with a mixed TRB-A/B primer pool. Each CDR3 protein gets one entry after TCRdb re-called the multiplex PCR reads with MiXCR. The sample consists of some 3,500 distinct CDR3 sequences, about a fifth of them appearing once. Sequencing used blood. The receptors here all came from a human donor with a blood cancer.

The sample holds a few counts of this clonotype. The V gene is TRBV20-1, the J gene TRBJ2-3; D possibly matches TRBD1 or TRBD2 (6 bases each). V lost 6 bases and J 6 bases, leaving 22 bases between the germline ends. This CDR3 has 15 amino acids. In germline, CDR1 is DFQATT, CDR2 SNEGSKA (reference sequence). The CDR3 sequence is CSARLGGRGQDTQYF. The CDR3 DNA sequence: TGCAGTGCCCGCTTAGGGGGGCGGGGCCAGGATACGCAGTATTTT.

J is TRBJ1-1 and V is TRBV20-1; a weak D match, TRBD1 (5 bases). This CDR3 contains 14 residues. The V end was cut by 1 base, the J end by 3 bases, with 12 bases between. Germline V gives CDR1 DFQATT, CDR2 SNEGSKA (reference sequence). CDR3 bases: TGCAGTGCTAGAGGGCCGGGGGTCTACACTGAAGCTTTCTTT. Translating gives CSARGPGVYTEAFF.

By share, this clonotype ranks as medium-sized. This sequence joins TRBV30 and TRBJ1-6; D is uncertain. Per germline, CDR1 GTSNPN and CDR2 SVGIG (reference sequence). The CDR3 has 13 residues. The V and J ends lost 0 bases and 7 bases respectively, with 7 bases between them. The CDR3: CAWSVAGNSPLHF. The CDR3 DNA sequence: TGTGCCTGGAGTGTCGCGGGAAATTCACCCCTCCACTTT.

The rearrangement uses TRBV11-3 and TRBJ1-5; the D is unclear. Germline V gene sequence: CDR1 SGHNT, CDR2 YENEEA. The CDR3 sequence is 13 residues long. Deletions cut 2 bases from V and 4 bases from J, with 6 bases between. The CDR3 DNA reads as TGTGCCAGCAGCTTATACCAGAATCAGCCCCAGCATTTT. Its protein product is CASSLYQNQPQHF.

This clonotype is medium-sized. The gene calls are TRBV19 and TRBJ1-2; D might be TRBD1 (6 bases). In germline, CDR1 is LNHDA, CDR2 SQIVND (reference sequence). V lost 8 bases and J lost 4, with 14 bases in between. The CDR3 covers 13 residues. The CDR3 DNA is TGTGCCAGTGTAGACAGGATTACCTATGGCTACACCTTC. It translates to CASVDRITYGYTF.